The 8 T cell receptor beta chains below were found in one sample sequenced in a study of T cell responses to AZD1222 COVID-19 vaccine. Sequencing was performed with immunoSEQ multiplex PCR; in TCRdb, only in-frame clones are kept and a portion is missing. The data contain 60,000 or so clones, 70% to 85% of them singletons. This specimen was peripheral blood, taken on day 0 of AZD1222 vaccination. The origin of the receptors is an adult in good health.

The rearrangement uses TRBV7-2 and TRBJ1-1, with TRBD1 matching over 7 bases. V lost 4 bases to trimming and J lost 1 base; unmatched junction nucleotides: 3. The length of the CDR3 is 14 residues. Germline assignment: CDR1 SGHTA and CDR2 FQGNSA. The CDR3: CASSSGTENTEAFF. The DNA for the CDR3 is TGTGCCAGCAGCTCCGGGACAGAGAACACTGAAGCTTTCTTT. Based on the CDR3 plus reference TRBV7-2 and TRBJ1-1, the full variable domain is GAGVSQSPSNKVTEKGKDVELRCDPISGHTALYWYRQSLGQGLEFLIYFQGNSAPDKSGLPSDRFSAERTGGSVSTLTIQRTQQEDSAVYLCASSSGTENTEAFFGQGTRLTVV.

This chain uses TRBV3-1 (or the pseudogene TRBV3-2) with TRBJ2-1; D unresolved. Looked up from germline, CDR1 is LGHDT and CDR2 is YNNKEL (reference sequence). V was trimmed by 4 bases and J by 9 bases, leaving 22 bases between them. CDR3 size: 16 residues. For the CDR3, the DNA is TGTGCCAGCAGCCTACCTCCTAGTACCCTCTTCCGTGAGCAGTTCTTC. Translating it yields CASSLPPSTLFREQFF.

The CDR3 DNA is TGTGCCAGTAGTATCAGTCCGGGAGTGGGCGAGCAGTACGTC. Its protein product is CASSISPGVGEQYV. The chain joins TRBV19 to TRBJ2-7, with a possible D match to TRBD2 (6 bases). The CDR3 is 14 amino acids. Germline CDR1 reads LNHDA; CDR2 reads SQIVND (reference sequence). V was cut by 3 bases and J by 6 bases, with 15 bases left in between.

This clone was seen a few times. The rearrangement joins TRBV25-1 to TRBJ1-1; D is perhaps TRBD1 (6 bases). CDR3 length: 14 residues. V dropped 4 bases and J dropped 5 bases, with 14 bases sitting between them. From germline, CDR1 is MGHDK and CDR2 SYGVNS. The CDR3 DNA is TGTGCCAGCAGTGCCCCGCAGGGGAGAACTGAAGCTTTCTTT. Amino acids: CASSAPQGRTEAFF. Full variable domain (remainder filled in from reference TRBV25-1 and TRBJ1-1): EADIYQTPRYLVIGTGKKITLECSQTMGHDKMYWYQQDPGMELHLIHYSYGVNSTEKGDLSSESTVSRIRTEHFPLTLESARPSHTSQYLCASSAPQGRTEAFFGQGTRLTVV.

This rearrangement joins TRBV5-1 to TRBJ1-1, with unresolved D. The germline V and J ends were trimmed by 3 bases and 1 base, with 10 bases remaining between them. Germline V CDR1 and CDR2: SGHRS, YFSETQ. The CDR3 contains 14 residues. The CDR3 nucleotides read TGCGCCAGCAGCTCCTTGGGCGGGAACACTGAAGCTTTCTTT. Amino acids: CASSSLGGNTEAFF.

The V and J genes are TRBV25-1 and TRBJ1-2, with D possibly being TRBD1 (5 bases). The CDR3 consists of 16 residues. CDR1 and CDR2 (germline): MGHDK, SYGVNS. V was clipped by 3 bases and J by 6 bases, with 20 bases between them. The CDR3 loop reads CASSERGRRGGDGYTF. The DNA for the CDR3 is TGTGCCAGCAGTGAGAGGGGACGGAGGGGCGGAGATGGCTACACCTTC.

This chain joins TRBV19 and TRBJ1-1; D remains ambiguous. CDR3 length: 15 residues. Trimming cost V 3 bases and J 0 bases, with 11 bases left between them. The V gene's germline CDR1 is LNHDA and CDR2 SQIVND (reference sequence). CDR3 in amino acids: CASSMEPLMNTEAFF. The CDR3 nucleotides are TGTGCCAGTAGTATGGAGCCCCTAATGAACACTGAAGCTTTCTTT.

The rearrangement links TRBV7-2 to TRBJ2-1; 12 nucleotides align to TRBD2. Germline trimming cut 5 bases from V and 8 bases from J; bases unmatched to any gene: 10. The CDR3 has 16 amino acids. The germline CDR1 and CDR2 sequences are SGHTA and FQGNSA. CDR3 sequence: CASSQQGTSGPHEQFF. For the CDR3, the DNA is TGTGCCAGCAGCCAGCAAGGGACTAGCGGGCCCCATGAGCAGTTCTTC.